This T cell receptor (beta chain) was profiled in a study of blood T cell repertoires in COVID-19. Across the whole study: The United States, Italy and Spain supplied acute and convalescent COVID-19 samples. T cells, B-cell-depleted T cells, or PBMCs supplied cDNA or gDNA.

This clone was observed a few times. CDR1 is PRHDT and CDR2 is FYEKMQ in the germline V gene (reference sequence). The CDR3 spans 13 residues. The junction had 1 base not matched to a gene; V was cut back by 3 bases and J by 6 bases. Per the original methods: Amplification from reference gene primers served as the basis for estimated nucleated cell counts. Sequencing was performed with immunoSEQ multiplex PCR; in TCRdb, only in-frame clones are kept and a portion is missing. V and J calls and clone size are as listed in that table; D and trimming were resolved from the DNA. This table has more than 150,000 clones, 79% appearing once.

The rearrangement links TRBV13 to TRBJ2-1, with 8 bases fitting TRBD1. The receptor's source is a man between 60 and 75 years old with active or convalescent COVID-19. Sequenced sample: peripheral blood. The CDR3 sequence: CASSFDRGNEQFF. CDR3 in DNA: TGTGCCAGCAGCTTCGACAGGGGCAATGAGCAGTTCTTC.